This entry lists 5 T cell receptor beta chains sequenced from one sample in a study of memory CD4+ T cells and cytomegalovirus serostatus (dated 2019 in TCRdb). Libraries came from the immunoSEQ multiplex PCR assay. The clones in this table, taken by TCRdb from immuneACCESS, are in-frame only. Not every clone is retained; where verified, under half of the shortfall comes from an unresolved V gene, and the cause of the rest is unknown. Across this sample there are tens of thousands of clones, with 82% seen only once. The ten largest make up about 0.48% of the sample. A FACSAria II was used to sort memory CD4+ T cells, defined as single viable CD3+CD4+CD8-CD45RO+ cells. Sequencing was carried out using memory CD4+ T cells from blood. These receptors originate from an adult in good health and CMV-seronegative. Some clones in this sample may be carry-over from other donors' samples.

The V call is TRBV28, the J call TRBJ2-7; D may match TRBD1 or TRBD2 (5 bases each). CDR3 size: 19 residues. Germline CDR1 MDHEN, CDR2 SYDVKM. V gave up 6 bases and J gave up 7 bases, with 34 bases separating them. Here the CDR3 reads CASSLDRARLGVLRREQYF. In DNA, the CDR3 is TGTGCCAGCAGCCTTGACCGGGCAAGGTTGGGGGTACTACGTCGGGAGCAGTACTTC.

The chain employs TRBV9 and TRBJ1-5, with no clear D. The CDR3 extends over 13 amino acids. Germline CDR1 is SGDLS and CDR2 is YYNGEE. With 0 bases removed from V and 9 bases from J, the gap between germline ends came to 10 bases. CDR3 DNA sequence: TGTGCCAGCAGCGTAGACCAAGGTCGGCCCCAGCATTTT. Translated: CASSVDQGRPQHF.

The genes are TRBV19 and TRBJ2-7; D gene ambiguous. Germline lookup yields CDR1 LNHDA and CDR2 SQIVND (reference sequence). This CDR3 is 13 amino acids long. V lost 6 bases, J lost 0 bases, and 9 bases lay in between. DNA for the CDR3: TGTGCCAGTAGGGCACAGAGCTCCTACGAGCAGTACTTC. It specifies CASRAQSSYEQYF.

As for this clone: One end of the junction is discordant with germline, which a read error may explain. The chain joins TRBV5-5 to TRBJ1-1; tentatively, D is TRBD1 (5 bases). The CDR3 loop spans 15 amino acids. The germline gives CDR1 SGHKS, CDR2 YYEKEE (reference sequence). In nucleotides, the CDR3 is TGTACCAGCAGTCCCCTCGGGGGAAGTAACACTGAAGCTTTCTTT. Translating it yields CTSSPLGGSNTEAFF.

V gene TRBV30 combines with J gene TRBJ2-6; D remains ambiguous. V lost 2 bases and J lost 0, with 2 bases in between. This CDR3 has 13 residues. CDR1 is GTSNPN and CDR2 is SVGIG in the germline V gene (reference sequence). CDR3 sequence reads: CAWSSSGANVLTF. The CDR3 DNA reads as TGTGCCTGGAGTAGCTCTGGGGCCAACGTCCTGACTTTC. The full variable domain, its missing parts supplied by reference TRBV30 and TRBJ2-6, is SQTIHQWPATLVQPVGSPLSLECTVEGTSNPNLYWYRQAAGRGLQLLFYSVGIGQISSEVPQNLSASRPQDRQFILSSKKLLLSDSGFYLCAWSSSGANVLTFGAGSRLTVL.